Following are 24 T cell receptor beta chains from one sample sequenced in a study of memory CD4+ T cells and cytomegalovirus serostatus. TCRdb's copy holds only in-frame clones and misses some; the assay was immunoSEQ multiplex PCR. The table lists roughly 28,000 clones, about 81% of them singletons, with around 0.67% in the top ten. Single viable CD3+CD4+CD8-CD45RO+ cells were sorted as the memory CD4+ T cells. Sequencing was carried out using memory CD4+ T cells from blood. The receptors derive from an adult in good health and CMV-seronegative.

This clone showed up just once. This CDR3 reads CASSSVGQGDTEAFF. In nucleotides, the CDR3 is TGTGCCAGCAGCTCCGTGGGGCAGGGAGACACTGAAGCTTTCTTT. J is TRBJ1-1 and V is TRBV7-2, with a possible D match to TRBD1 (5 bases). The CDR3 sequence is 15 residues long. Germline loops: CDR1 SGHTA, CDR2 FQGNSA. Trimming left V 4 bases short and J 3 bases short, with 15 bases between. The full variable domain, completed using reference TRBV7-2 and TRBJ1-1, is GAGVSQSPSNKVTEKGKDVELRCDPISGHTALYWYRQSLGQGLEFLIYFQGNSAPDKSGLPSDRFSAERTGGSVSTLTIQRTQQEDSAVYLCASSSVGQGDTEAFFGQGTRLTVV.

This clone showed up just once. The chain links TRBV7-8 to TRBJ2-3; 11 bases agree with TRBD2. The germline CDR1 and CDR2 sequences are SGHVS and FQNEAQ. Trimming removed 10 bases from V and 7 bases from J; junction bases left unmatched: 10. The CDR3 consists of 14 residues. CDR3 amino acids: CATHSGGGLHTQYF. Written as DNA, the CDR3 is TGTGCCACACATAGCGGGGGGGGACTTCATACGCAGTATTTT.

This chain uses TRBV7-9 with TRBJ1-1, with D possibly matching TRBD1 (6 bases). The CDR3 runs to 13 residues. Germline-derived CDR1 and CDR2 are SEHNR and FQNEAQ (reference sequence). Trimming removed 0 bases at V and 5 bases at J, with 7 bases between. The CDR3 is CASSLAGTTEAFF. In DNA form, the CDR3 reads TGTGCCAGCAGCTTAGCAGGGACAACTGAAGCTTTCTTT.

The V gene is TRBV5-1, the J gene TRBJ1-4, with 7 bases fitting TRBD1. Germline values: CDR1 SGHRS, CDR2 YFSETQ. V lost 4 bases and J lost 7; bases outside the gene matches: 7. This CDR3 comprises 14 residues. Here the CDR3 reads CASSVGQWGEKLFF. The CDR3 DNA follows: TGCGCCAGCAGCGTGGGACAGTGGGGTGAAAAACTGTTTTTT.

The V gene is TRBV25-1, the J gene TRBJ1-1, with D hard to call. Trimming removed 4 bases from V and 2 bases from J, with 8 bases in between. The length of the CDR3 is 13 residues. Germline assignment: CDR1 MGHDK and CDR2 SYGVNS. CDR3 sequence reads: CASSATENTEAFF. CDR3 in DNA: TGTGCCAGCAGTGCTACAGAAAACACTGAAGCTTTCTTT.

This clone came up once. V and J are TRBV30 and TRBJ1-4, with TRBD1 as a possible D gene (6 bases). V lost 1 base and J lost 8, with 17 bases in between. CDR3 length: 15 residues. Looked up from germline, CDR1 is GTSNPN and CDR2 is SVGIG (reference sequence). The CDR3 region is CAWSAGARGYEKLFF. DNA of the CDR3: TGTGCCTGGAGTGCAGGGGCCCGAGGATACGAAAAACTGTTTTTT. Complete variable domain (other parts from reference TRBV30 and TRBJ1-4): SQTIHQWPATLVQPVGSPLSLECTVEGTSNPNLYWYRQAAGRGLQLLFYSVGIGQISSEVPQNLSASRPQDRQFILSSKKLLLSDSGFYLCAWSAGARGYEKLFFGSGTQLSVL.

The chain uses TRBV5-5 and TRBJ1-6; D uncertain. Germline assignment: CDR1 SGHKS and CDR2 YYEKEE (reference sequence). V gave up 2 bases and J gave up 5 bases, with 8 bases separating them. This CDR3 region has 14 residues. For the CDR3, the DNA is TGTGCCAGCAGCTTTATCGCCGATAATTCACCCCTCCACTTT. As protein: CASSFIADNSPLHF.

The rearrangement links TRBV11-3 to TRBJ1-2; D is unresolved. The germline CDR1 and CDR2 sequences are SGHNT and YENEEA. The CDR3 totals 15 residues. V was cut by 3 bases and J by 0 bases, with 11 bases left in between. This CDR3 reads CASSLDGVANYGYTF. The DNA of the CDR3 is TGTGCCAGCAGCTTGGACGGCGTAGCTAACTATGGCTACACCTTC.

The CDR3 nucleotides read TGTGCCAGCAGCCTGACAGTGAATAATTCACCCCTCCACTTT. Protein product: CASSLTVNNSPLHF. The chain recombines TRBV4-2 with TRBJ1-6; tentatively, D is TRBD1 (5 bases). V was clipped by 4 bases and J by 5 bases, with 9 bases between them. The CDR3 is 14 residues long. Germline V gene data show CDR1 as LGHNA and CDR2 as YNFKEQ.

The chain uses TRBV20-1 and TRBJ1-1; a weak D match, TRBD1 (6 bases). This CDR3 region has 11 residues. Germline V gene data show CDR1 as DFQATT and CDR2 as SNEGSKA (reference sequence). V was clipped by 6 bases and J by 4 bases, with 9 bases between them. The CDR3 DNA sequence: TGCAGTGCCCTCAGGGGCACTGAAGCTTTCTTT. It codes for CSALRGTEAFF.

The rearrangement links TRBV11-2 to TRBJ1-2; D possibly corresponds to TRBD1 (6 bases). V lost 5 bases and J lost 8, with 21 bases in between. Germline loops: CDR1 SGHAT, CDR2 FQNNGV. CDR3 length equals 15 residues. CDR3 nucleotide sequence: TGTGCCAGCAGCCCAAACCCCAGGGGAGTTGGAGGCTACACCTTC. It yields the protein CASSPNPRGVGGYTF.

The chain couples TRBV11-2 to TRBJ2-7; weak D call: TRBD1 (6 bases). Trimming removed 6 bases at V and 0 bases at J, with 18 bases between. In germline, CDR1 is SGHAT, CDR2 FQNNGV. CDR3 length equals 16 residues. CDR3 protein: CASSRSGTLSSYEQYF. DNA for the CDR3: TGTGCCAGCAGTCGATCCGGGACACTCAGCTCCTACGAGCAGTACTTC.

This chain links TRBV30 with TRBJ1-4; D is possibly TRBD1 (5 bases). V was cut by 4 bases and J by 6 bases, with 12 bases left in between. This CDR3 spans 13 amino acids. The V gene's germline CDR1 is GTSNPN and CDR2 SVGIG (reference sequence). CDR3 DNA: TGTGCCTGGACGAGGGGAACGGATGAAAAACTGTTTTTT. Translating gives CAWTRGTDEKLFF.

This chain joins TRBV30 and TRBJ1-6, with D unclear. The CDR3 sequence is 13 residues long. In germline, CDR1 is GTSNPN, CDR2 SVGIG (reference sequence). Trimming removed 0 bases at V and 11 bases at J, with 11 bases between. CDR3 sequence reads: CAWSVRSVPPLHF. Written as DNA, the CDR3 is TGTGCCTGGAGTGTACGGTCAGTCCCACCCCTCCACTTT.

V is TRBV11-2 and J is TRBJ2-1; 8 bases fit TRBD2. The CDR3 has 15 amino acids. The germline CDR1 and CDR2 sequences are SGHAT and FQNNGV. J was trimmed by 7 bases and V by 7 bases; bases with no gene match: 12. The CDR3 spells CASTSGGGRRNEQFF. The CDR3 bases are TGTGCCAGCACCTCCGGCGGGGGGCGCCGGAATGAGCAGTTCTTC.

V and J are TRBV6-1 and TRBJ2-4; a possible D gene is TRBD1 (5 bases). The CDR3 consists of 15 residues. Germline assignment: CDR1 MNHNS and CDR2 SASEGT. V lost 6 bases and J lost 7, with 19 bases in between. CDR3 sequence (DNA): TGTGCCAGCAGACGAGGACAAGATGGTAACAACATTCAGTACTTC. It yields the protein CASRRGQDGNNIQYF.

The chain couples TRBV19 to TRBJ2-7; the D gene is possibly TRBD2 (6 bases). Trimming shortened V by 5 bases and J by 5 bases, and 19 bases separated the two germline ends. The germline gives CDR1 LNHDA, CDR2 SQIVND (reference sequence). The CDR3 has 15 amino acids. The CDR3 is CASSDGPGRGDEQYF. For the CDR3, the DNA is TGTGCCAGTAGTGACGGACCCGGGAGAGGGGACGAGCAGTACTTC.

Concerning this clone itself: The sample has other DNA sequences that encode this CDR3 too. This rearrangement joins TRBV7-8 to TRBJ2-7; 10 nucleotides agree with TRBD1. The CDR3 has 14 residues. From germline, CDR1 is SGHVS and CDR2 FQNEAQ. Trimming cost V 5 bases and J 3 bases; bases outside gene matches: 4. The CDR3 sequence: CASSTGTGVYEQYF. CDR3 sequence (DNA): TGTGCCAGCAGCACCGGGACAGGGGTCTACGAGCAGTACTTC. The variable domain in full, completed from reference TRBV7-8 and TRBJ2-7, reads GAGVSQSPRYKVAKRGQDVALRCDPISGHVSLFWYQQALGQGPEFLTYFQNEAQLDKSGLPSDRFFAERPEGSVSTLKIQRTQQEDSAVYLCASSTGTGVYEQYFGPGTRLTVT.

CDR3 in DNA: TGTGCCAGCGGACAGGGAATGAACACTGAAGCTTTCTTT. This translates into CASGQGMNTEAFF. The chain couples TRBV11-3 to TRBJ1-1; 8 nucleotides match TRBD1. V was pared by 8 bases and J by 0 bases, with 2 bases of the junction left unmatched. Looked up from germline, CDR1 is SGHNT and CDR2 is YENEEA. CDR3 length equals 13 residues. The complete variable domain, with remaining parts taken from reference TRBV11-3 and TRBJ1-1, reads EAGVVQSPRYKIIEKKQPVAFWCNPISGHNTLYWYLQNLGQGPELLIRYENEEAVDDSQLPKDRFSAERLKGVDSTLKIQPAELGDSAVYLCASGQGMNTEAFFGQGTRLTVV.

V gene TRBV7-2 combines with J gene TRBJ2-6; no firm D call. Trimming left V 3 bases short and J 0 bases short, with 6 bases between. The V gene's germline CDR1 is SGHTA and CDR2 FQGNSA. This CDR3 has 15 residues. CDR3 sequence: CASSLAHSGANVLTF. DNA for the CDR3: TGTGCCAGCAGCTTGGCACACTCTGGGGCCAACGTCCTGACTTTC.

The chain links TRBV5-6 to TRBJ1-3; D might be TRBD1 (5 bases). V lost 4 bases to trimming and J lost 3 bases, with 11 bases between them. The CDR3 spans 14 residues. Germline CDR1 SGHDT, CDR2 YYEEEE. CDR3 region: CASSPGQGGNTIYF. The CDR3 DNA follows: TGTGCCAGCAGCCCTGGTCAGGGTGGAAACACCATATATTTT.

The chain recombines TRBV11-2 with TRBJ2-5; D unclear. The germline gives CDR1 SGHAT, CDR2 FQNNGV. V lost 5 bases and J lost 1, with 17 bases in between. The CDR3 is made up of 16 amino acids. CDR3 protein: CASSLRYERTQETQYF. DNA for the CDR3: TGTGCCAGCAGCCTCCGTTATGAGAGGACCCAAGAGACCCAGTACTTC.

This clone has just one count. The genes are TRBV10-2 and TRBJ1-5, with D unclear. V was pared by 0 bases and J by 4 bases, with 7 bases between. CDR3 length equals 14 residues. The V gene's germline CDR1 is WSHSY and CDR2 SAAADI. Written as DNA, the CDR3 is TGCGCCAGCAGTGAGTCCAGCGTAAATCAGCCCCAGCATTTT. Translating it yields CASSESSVNQPQHF.

This CDR3 is CASLSRTQENTEAFF. The CDR3, as DNA: TGTGCCAGCCTTTCCCGGACCCAGGAGAACACTGAAGCTTTCTTT. The chain joins TRBV6-6 to TRBJ1-1; D is unresolved. The germline CDR1 and CDR2 sequences are MNHNY and SVGAGI (reference sequence). Between the trimmed V and J ends, which lost 8 bases and 1 base, there was a span of 17 bases. The CDR3 covers 15 residues.